The 28 T cell receptor beta chains presented below share a single source sample, sequenced in a study of memory CD4+ T cells and cytomegalovirus serostatus. Data came from immunoSEQ multiplex PCR; TCRdb stores just in-frame clones and leaves some out. This table holds roughly 60,000 clones, 70% to 80% found once. The sort gate was single viable CD3+CD4+CD8-CD45RO+ cells for memory CD4+ T cells. The material sequenced was memory CD4+ T cells from blood. The source is an adult in good health and CMV-seronegative.

The chain couples TRBV10-3 to TRBJ2-7; D possibly corresponds to TRBD2 (5 bases). V was clipped by 6 bases and J by 6 bases, with 9 bases between them. Looked up from germline, CDR1 is ENHRY and CDR2 is SYGVKD. The CDR3 has 11 residues. CDR3 DNA: TGTGCCATCAGGAGGGAAGGCGAGCAGTACTTC. Amino acids: CAIRREGEQYF.

The chain joins TRBV27 to TRBJ2-7; 11 bases map to TRBD1. The CDR3 length is 20 residues. V gave up 5 bases and J gave up 6 bases; unmatched junction bases: 24. The V gene's germline CDR1 is MNHEY and CDR2 SMNVEV (reference sequence). CDR3 coding DNA: TGTGCCAGCAGTGACCCTTGGACAGGGGGCGATCCGAGAAGGGCCAGCGAGCAGTACTTC. It translates to CASSDPWTGGDPRRASEQYF.

The V call is TRBV28, the J call TRBJ1-4; 7 positions match TRBD1. This CDR3 region has 15 residues. Germline V lookup: CDR1 MDHEN, CDR2 SYDVKM. J lost 8 bases, V lost 5 bases, and 11 bases had no gene match. CDR3 sequence reads: CASSEARGATEKLFF. The DNA of the CDR3 is TGTGCCAGCAGTGAGGCCAGGGGGGCGACGGAAAAACTGTTTTTT.

V gene TRBV4-3 combines with J gene TRBJ1-4, with 11 bases fitting TRBD1. Unmatched junction bases numbered 8, after V lost 4 bases and J lost 7 bases. The CDR3 runs to 16 residues. Germline V lookup: CDR1 LGHNA, CDR2 YSLEER. As DNA, the CDR3 is TGCGCCAGCAGCCCCGAATGGGACAGGGGGTTTGAAAAACTGTTTTTT. It yields the protein CASSPEWDRGFEKLFF.

V and J are TRBV28 and TRBJ2-7; D might be TRBD2 (6 bases). V was shortened by 10 bases and J by 0 bases, with 16 bases between the two germline ends. Germline CDR1 MDHEN, CDR2 SYDVKM. The CDR3 is made up of 14 amino acids. CDR3 sequence (DNA): TGTGCCACCATTACCGGGACTTACTCCTACGAGCAGTACTTC. Protein: CATITGTYSYEQYF. Drawing the rest from reference TRBV28 and TRBJ2-7, the complete variable domain is DVKVTQSSRYLVKRTGEKVFLECVQDMDHENMFWYRQDPGLGLRLIYFSYDVKMKEKGDIPEGYSVSREKKERFSLILESASTNQTSMYLCATITGTYSYEQYFGPGTRLTVT.

This clone was seen a few times. The chain combines TRBV5-1 with TRBJ1-1, with 12 bases lining up with TRBD1. The CDR3 extends over 16 amino acids. The ends lost 3 bases at V and 2 bases at J; junction bases unmatched: 5. The germline CDR1 and CDR2 sequences are SGHRS and YFSETQ. The CDR3 sequence: CASSSGTGGLNTEAFF. DNA of the CDR3: TGCGCCAGCAGCTCTGGGACAGGGGGCCTCAACACTGAAGCTTTCTTT.

The rearrangement links TRBV19 to TRBJ2-1; D gene uncertain. The V end was cut by 6 bases, the J end by 6 bases, with 12 bases between. This CDR3 contains 13 residues. CDR1 and CDR2 from the germline V gene are LNHDA and SQIVND (reference sequence). The DNA for the CDR3 is TGTGCCAGTAGACTCGTCGGCGGCAATGAGCAGTTCTTC. Protein: CASRLVGGNEQFF.

The chain recombines TRBV5-1 with TRBJ1-3; possibly TRBD1 for D (6 bases). In germline, CDR1 is SGHRS, CDR2 YFSETQ. V was cut by 4 bases and J by 0 bases, with 11 bases left in between. This CDR3 has 15 amino acids. In nucleotides, the CDR3 is TGCGCCAGCAGCGGGGACACGAGCTCTGGAAACACCATATATTTT. This codes for CASSGDTSSGNTIYF.

The genes are TRBV28 and TRBJ2-7; D possibly corresponds to TRBD2 (6 bases). Germline loops: CDR1 MDHEN, CDR2 SYDVKM. The V gene lost 3 bases and the J gene lost 3 bases, with 15 bases spanning the gap. This CDR3 has 15 amino acids. Here the CDR3 reads CASSFTGRSIYEQYF. The CDR3 region has the DNA TGTGCCAGCAGTTTCACGGGGAGGTCAATCTACGAGCAGTACTTC.

The chain recombines TRBV27 with TRBJ1-1; TRBD1 might be the D (6 bases). This CDR3 is 16 amino acids long. Germline-derived CDR1 and CDR2 are MNHEY and SMNVEV (reference sequence). Between the trimmed V and J ends, which lost 3 bases and 1 base, there was a span of 15 bases. CDR3 loop: CASSFRGRGTNTEAFF. The CDR3, as DNA: TGTGCCAGCAGTTTTAGGGGGAGGGGGACGAACACTGAAGCTTTCTTT.

The chain uses TRBV30 and TRBJ1-2; D not certain. Per germline, CDR1 GTSNPN and CDR2 SVGIG (reference sequence). Trimming took off 1 base at V and 3 bases at J, with 3 bases between the two ends. The CDR3 runs to 11 residues. CDR3 coding DNA: TGTGCCTGGAGTGATTACTATGGCTACACCTTC. Translating gives CAWSDYYGYTF.

The J gene is TRBJ2-5, the V gene TRBV9; D might be TRBD1 (6 bases). The CDR3 covers 14 residues. V lost 0 bases and J lost 0, with 6 bases in between. Germline V gives CDR1 SGDLS, CDR2 YYNGEE. The CDR3: CASSVGDNQETQYF. CDR3 nucleotides: TGTGCCAGCAGCGTAGGGGACAACCAAGAGACCCAGTACTTC.

This clone is categorized as medium-sized. Here the CDR3 DNA reads TGTGCCAGCAGACGATCGGGACAGGGGTCCTACGAGCAGTACTTC. This sequence encodes CASRRSGQGSYEQYF. V and J are TRBV6-5 and TRBJ2-7, with 10 bases identical to TRBD1. The CDR3 is 15 amino acids. The V gene's germline CDR1 is MNHEY and CDR2 SVGAGI. Trimming at V came to 6 bases and at J to 1 base, leaving 6 bases not matched to a gene.

The CDR3 sequence is CASSIREGHLNTEAFF. CDR3 coding DNA: TGTGCCAGTAGTATTCGTGAGGGACACCTTAACACTGAAGCTTTCTTT. The chain links TRBV19 to TRBJ1-1; D perhaps matches TRBD1 (6 bases). This CDR3 has 16 residues. Germline CDR1 reads LNHDA; CDR2 reads SQIVND (reference sequence). Trimming cost V 3 bases and J 2 bases, with 16 bases left between them.

The chain couples TRBV19 to TRBJ1-2; TRBD1 matches 8 bases. Germline V gene data show CDR1 as LNHDA and CDR2 as SQIVND (reference sequence). This CDR3 has 13 amino acids. The V segment lost 10 bases and the J segment 8 bases; nucleotides outside the gene matches: 12. The CDR3 DNA is TGTGCCATCGAGGACAGGGAGATGGGCGGCTACACCTTC. Its translation: CAIEDREMGGYTF.

This chain links TRBV30 with TRBJ2-7; no definite D call. Trimming cost V 1 base and J 4 bases, with 5 bases left between them. The V gene's germline CDR1 is GTSNPN and CDR2 SVGIG (reference sequence). The CDR3 totals 11 residues. The CDR3 DNA is TGTGCCTGGAGTGAAGGGTACGAGCAGTACTTC. This codes for CAWSEGYEQYF. The whole variable domain, remainder taken from reference TRBV30 and TRBJ2-7, is SQTIHQWPATLVQPVGSPLSLECTVEGTSNPNLYWYRQAAGRGLQLLFYSVGIGQISSEVPQNLSASRPQDRQFILSSKKLLLSDSGFYLCAWSEGYEQYFGPGTRLTVT.

The V gene is TRBV11-2, the J gene TRBJ1-6; possible D gene TRBD1, 5 bases. Looked up from germline, CDR1 is SGHAT and CDR2 is FQNNGV. Trimming shortened V by 2 bases and J by 5 bases, and 7 bases separated the two germline ends. CDR3 length: 14 amino acids. The CDR3 nucleotides read TGTGCCAGCAGCTTATCAGGGCATAATTCACCCCTCCACTTT. Translation: CASSLSGHNSPLHF.

The V call is TRBV25-1, the J call TRBJ1-1, with TRBD1 matching 7 bases. Germline CDR1 and CDR2: MGHDK and SYGVNS. This CDR3 spans 13 amino acids. V gave up 1 base and J gave up 11 bases; unmatched junction bases: 7. The CDR3, as DNA: TGTGCCAGCAGTGAATTGACAGGGCAGCCGGCTTTCTTT. Translation gives CASSELTGQPAFF.

In this sample, this clone turned up a few times. The chain uses TRBV7-9 and TRBJ2-3; D is unclear. Germline CDR1 reads SEHNR; CDR2 reads FQNEAQ (reference sequence). The V gene lost 3 bases and the J gene lost 2 bases, with 9 bases spanning the gap. CDR3 length equals 14 residues. The CDR3 protein is CASSFPVNTDTQYF. The DNA for the CDR3 is TGTGCCAGCAGCTTTCCCGTAAACACAGATACGCAGTATTTT.

On this clone itself: The identical CDR3 is also encoded by other nucleotide sequences in the sample. CDR3 in amino acids: CSVRQGNQPQHF. The CDR3 DNA follows: TGCAGCGTGAGACAGGGAAATCAGCCCCAGCATTTT. The chain uses TRBV29-1 and TRBJ1-5, with TRBD1 matching over 7 bases. CDR3 size: 12 residues. Per germline, CDR1 SQVTM and CDR2 ANQGSEA. V lost 6 bases to trimming and J lost 4 bases; unmatched junction nucleotides: 3.

The V and J genes are TRBV15 and TRBJ1-1; a weak D match, TRBD1 (5 bases). Deletions cut 3 bases from V and 1 base from J, with 9 bases between. Germline CDR1 is LNHNV and CDR2 is YYDKDF (reference sequence). The CDR3 has 14 residues. CDR3 sequence (DNA): TGTGCCACCAGCAGCGCCGGGGGGAACACTGAAGCTTTCTTT. Protein: CATSSAGGNTEAFF. The whole variable domain, remainder taken from reference TRBV15 and TRBJ1-1, is DAMVIQNPRYQVTQFGKPVTLSCSQTLNHNVMYWYQQKSSQAPKLLFHYYDKDFNNEADTPDNFQSRRPNTSFCFLDIRSPGLGDTAMYLCATSSAGGNTEAFFGQGTRLTVV.

This clone was observed a handful of times. The chain employs TRBV30 and TRBJ1-5; D is ambiguous. Germline V CDR1 and CDR2: GTSNPN, SVGIG (reference sequence). V lost 0 bases and J 6 bases, leaving 9 bases between the germline ends. The CDR3 extends over 13 amino acids. The CDR3 bases are TGTGCCTGGAGTGTTAAGGCAGCTCAGCCCCAGCATTTT. Amino acids: CAWSVKAAQPQHF.

This clone appeared a single time. The genes are TRBV7-9 and TRBJ1-1; possible D gene TRBD1, 5 bases. The V and J ends lost 1 base and 0 bases respectively, with 9 bases between them. Germline values: CDR1 SEHNR, CDR2 FQNEAQ (reference sequence). The CDR3 runs 15 residues. As DNA, the CDR3 is TGTGCCAGCAGCTTAGTTGGGGCCATGAACACTGAAGCTTTCTTT. It translates to CASSLVGAMNTEAFF.

The V call is TRBV5-1, the J call TRBJ1-2; the D is unclear. CDR1 SGHRS and CDR2 YFSETQ come from the germline V gene. With 0 bases removed from V and 2 bases from J, the gap between germline ends came to 5 bases. The CDR3 covers 13 residues. For the CDR3, the DNA is TGCGCCAGCAGCTTGGAGAGCAACTATGGCTACACCTTC. It translates to CASSLESNYGYTF.

This clone was seen more than once but under ten times. Written as DNA, the CDR3 is TGTGCCAGTAGTATAGGGGGAGGTCCCTACGAGCAGTACTTC. Its protein is CASSIGGGPYEQYF. This chain links TRBV19 with TRBJ2-7; D might be TRBD2 (6 bases). CDR3 size: 14 residues. CDR1 is LNHDA, CDR2 SQIVND, per germline (reference sequence). With 1 base removed from V and 2 bases from J, the gap between germline ends came to 9 bases.

This clone was seen a few times. The chain combines TRBV4-2 with TRBJ2-4; TRBD2 agrees at 11 bases. With 0 bases clipped from V and 0 bases from J, the junction kept 4 bases outside the gene matches. The CDR3 contains 18 residues. Per germline, CDR1 LGHNA and CDR2 YNFKEQ. The CDR3 region has the DNA TGTGCCAGCAGCCAAGAGGGGACTAGCGGTCTAGCCAAAAACATTCAGTACTTC. It codes for CASSQEGTSGLAKNIQYF.

The genes are TRBV6-1 and TRBJ2-4; D remains ambiguous. Trimming stripped 5 bases from V and 6 bases from J, with 8 bases between. The germline V gene encodes CDR1 MNHNS and CDR2 SASEGT. The CDR3 runs to 12 residues. Here the CDR3 reads CASSRALNIQYF. The CDR3 bases are TGTGCCAGCAGTAGGGCCCTAAACATTCAGTACTTC.

The V and J genes are TRBV5-1 and TRBJ2-2; unclear D gene. CDR3 length: 15 amino acids. Germline V lookup: CDR1 SGHRS, CDR2 YFSETQ. V was cut by 3 bases and J by 2 bases, with 11 bases left in between. CDR3 amino acids: CASSSLQTNTGELFF. The DNA of the CDR3 is TGCGCCAGCAGCTCCCTACAGACAAACACCGGGGAGCTGTTTTTT. The entire variable domain, with the rest obtained from reference TRBV5-1 and TRBJ2-2, is as follows: KAGVTQTPRYLIKTRGQQVTLSCSPISGHRSVSWYQQTPGQGLQFLFEYFSETQRNKGNFPGRFSGRQFSNSRSEMNVSTLELGDSALYLCASSSLQTNTGELFFGEGSRLTVL.